The rows below give T cell receptor beta chains drawn from one sample of a study of CD8+ T cells in alopecia areata. Here immunoSEQ multiplex PCR was the method, and the copy in TCRdb shows in-frame clones only, minus some. Of roughly 120,000 clones in the sample, around two fifths were seen once. Sequenced input: CD4+ T cells sorted from blood. These receptors originate from a human donor with alopecia areata. The CDR3 runs from the conserved cysteine through the conserved F or W. The order of the fields is J gene, D gene, V gene, clone size, CDR3 protein, CDR3 DNA. A D gene is named only where the DNA matches it firmly. Clone size is stated in some rows and not others, as once, few, many or a class when expanded.

TRBJ2-7 | TRBD1 | TRBV4-1 | once | CASSQVGTGGGEQYF | TGCGCCAGCAGCCAAGTCGGGACAGGGGGTGGAGAGCAGTACTTC
TRBJ2-6 | - | TRBV27 | few | CASTRQRTAGANVLTF | TGTGCCAGCACACGGCAGCGGACAGCTGGGGCCAACGTCCTGACTTTC
TRBJ2-1 | TRBD2 | TRBV5-8 | few | CASSQTSGGFSYNEQFF | TGTGCCAGCAGCCAAACTAGCGGGGGTTTCTCCTACAATGAGCAGTTCTTC
TRBJ2-6 | - | TRBV9 | - | CASSVSSGWANVLTF | TGTGCCAGCAGCGTAAGTTCTGGTTGGGCCAACGTCCTGACTTTC
TRBJ2-2 | TRBD2 | TRBV11-2 | - | CASSFSSGSGTGELFF | TGTGCCAGCAGCTTCTCTAGCGGGAGTGGTACCGGGGAGCTGTTTTTT
TRBJ2-5 | - | TRBV28 | few | CASSFGHLQETQYF | TGTGCCAGCAGTTTCGGCCACCTCCAAGAGACCCAGTACTTC
TRBJ2-1 | - | TRBV29-1 | few | CSVTLRLAITYNEQFF | TGCAGCGTTACCCTGCGCCTAGCAATCACCTACAATGAGCAGTTCTTC
TRBJ2-5 | TRBD1 | TRBV28 | - | CASSTPGQGWETQYF | TGTGCCAGCAGCACACCAGGACAGGGCTGGGAGACCCAGTACTTC
TRBJ2-7 | - | TRBV29-1 | few | CSVGDFYEQYF | TGCAGCGTTGGGGACTTCTACGAGCAGTACTTC
TRBJ1-2 | TRBD1 | TRBV30 | - | CAWSSNRDRAF | TGTGCCTGGAGTTCAAACCGGGACAGAGCCTTC
TRBJ2-1 | - | TRBV5-1 | - | CASSPRQGSDEQFF | TGCGCCAGCAGCCCACGTCAGGGGAGCGATGAGCAGTTCTTC
TRBJ1-1 | - | TRBV2 | - | CASKLYMNTEAFF | TGTGCCAGCAAGCTCTATATGAACACTGAAGCTTTCTTT
TRBJ2-3 | TRBD1 | TRBV18 | - | CASSRTGGWADTQYF | TGTGCCAGCTCACGGACAGGTGGATGGGCAGATACGCAGTATTTT
TRBJ1-4 | - | TRBV30 | - | CAWSVLAPGEKLFF | TGTGCCTGGAGTGTTCTGGCCCCCGGTGAAAAACTGTTTTTT
TRBJ2-7 | - | TRBV7-2 | - | CASTTTPAGTEQYF | TGTGCCAGCACCACCACCCCCGCAGGCACCGAGCAGTACTTC
TRBJ2-5 | - | TRBV6-6 | - | CASSLKETQYF | TGTGCCAGCAGCCTAAAAGAGACCCAGTACTTC
TRBJ2-1 | TRBD2 | TRBV7-3 | few | CASSTTSDYNEQFF | TGTGCCAGCAGCACGACTAGCGACTACAATGAGCAGTTCTTC
TRBJ2-1 | - | TRBV7-9 | - | CASSPQDNEQFF | TGTGCCAGCAGCCCCCAAGACAATGAGCAGTTCTTC
TRBJ2-4 | - | TRBV29-1 | - | CSVEGLAKNIQYF | TGCAGCGTTGAAGGACTAGCCAAAAACATTCAGTACTTC
TRBJ2-2 | - | TRBV30 | - | CAWSYWTGNTGELFF | TGTGCCTGGAGCTATTGGACGGGAAACACCGGGGAGCTGTTTTTT
TRBJ1-5 | - | TRBV30 | - | CAWSGGNQPQHF | TGTGCCTGGAGTGGGGGAAATCAGCCCCAGCATTTT
TRBJ2-7 | - | TRBV5-1 | - | CASSFSGNYEQYF | TGCGCCAGCAGCTTCTCCGGGAACTACGAGCAGTACTTC
TRBJ2-1 | - | TRBV28 | - | CASSTRTALSSDNEQFF | TGTGCCAGCAGTACTAGGACAGCCCTTAGCTCCGACAATGAGCAGTTCTTC
TRBJ1-1 | TRBD1 | TRBV29-1 | few | CSVSGQEDTEAFF | TGCAGCGTTTCGGGACAGGAAGACACTGAAGCTTTCTTT
TRBJ2-3 | TRBD2 | TRBV5-1 | - | CASSPGLAGPWDTQYF | TGCGCCAGCAGCCCCGGACTAGCGGGGCCGTGGGATACGCAGTATTTT
TRBJ2-7 | - | TRBV5-4 | - | CASSLAGVYEQYF | TGTGCCAGCAGCTTGGCCGGAGTCTACGAGCAGTACTTC
TRBJ2-5 | - | TRBV7-2 | few | CASSRQIGETQYF | TGTGCCAGCAGCCGACAGATCGGAGAGACCCAGTACTTC
TRBJ1-1 | - | TRBV7-2 | few | CASSFGGNTEAFF | TGTGCCAGCAGCTTCGGTGGGAACACTGAAGCTTTCTTT
TRBJ2-7 | TRBD2 | TRBV30 | - | CAWSVPTSGRRNEQYF | TGTGCCTGGAGTGTGCCAACTAGCGGGAGGAGGAACGAGCAGTACTTC
TRBJ1-2 | - | TRBV27 | - | CASRPLSDYGYTF | TGTGCCAGCAGACCGCTGAGTGACTATGGCTACACCTTC
TRBJ2-3 | - | TRBV5-1 | - | CASSLVTPSTDTQYF | TGCGCCAGCAGCTTGGTGACTCCTAGCACAGATACGCAGTATTTT
TRBJ2-5 | - | TRBV30 | - | CAWMRVPETQYF | TGTGCCTGGATGAGGGTCCCAGAGACCCAGTACTTC
TRBJ1-1 | - | TRBV29-1 | few | CSVERGAITEAFF | TGCAGCGTCGAACGGGGGGCGATCACTGAAGCTTTCTTT
TRBJ2-1 | TRBD1 | TRBV15 | - | CATSKRQGSYNEQFF | TGTGCCACCAGCAAACGACAGGGGTCCTACAATGAGCAGTTCTTC
TRBJ2-1 | TRBD2 | TRBV7-2 | few | CASSLGGTSSWEQFF | TGTGCCAGCAGCTTAGGGGGGACTAGTTCTTGGGAGCAGTTCTTC
TRBJ2-3 | - | TRBV7-9 | - | CASINSGADTQYF | TGTGCCAGCATTAATAGCGGTGCAGATACGCAGTATTTT
TRBJ2-3 | - | TRBV5-1 | - | CASSPRGGGTDTQYF | TGCGCCAGCAGCCCCCGGGGCGGCGGCACAGATACGCAGTATTTT
TRBJ2-1 | TRBD2 | TRBV14 | - | CASSQPGGGGLNEQFF | TGTGCCAGCAGCCAACCGGGCGGGGGTGGACTTAATGAGCAGTTCTTC
TRBJ2-5 | - | TRBV2 | - | CASSSRSYQETQYF | TGTGCCAGCAGTTCCAGGTCGTACCAAGAGACCCAGTACTTC
TRBJ1-2 | TRBD1 | TRBV25-1 | few | CASSESQGQGGGYGYTF | TGTGCCAGCAGTGAATCCCAGGGACAGGGAGGTGGCTATGGCTACACCTTC
TRBJ1-6 | TRBD1 | TRBV2 | - | CASSENADRVGSPLHF | TGTGCCAGCAGTGAAAATGCTGACAGGGTGGGCTCACCCCTCCACTTT